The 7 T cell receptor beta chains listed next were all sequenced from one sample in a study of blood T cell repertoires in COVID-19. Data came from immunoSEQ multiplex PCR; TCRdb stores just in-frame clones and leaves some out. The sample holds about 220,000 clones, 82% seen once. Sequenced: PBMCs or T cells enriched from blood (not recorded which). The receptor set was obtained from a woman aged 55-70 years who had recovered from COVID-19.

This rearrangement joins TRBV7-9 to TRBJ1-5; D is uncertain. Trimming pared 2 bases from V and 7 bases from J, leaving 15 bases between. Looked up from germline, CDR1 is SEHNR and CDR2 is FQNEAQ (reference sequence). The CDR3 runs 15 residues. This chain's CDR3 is CASSLSGSGRQPQHF. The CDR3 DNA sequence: TGTGCCAGCAGCTTATCCGGGTCTGGTCGGCAGCCCCAGCATTTT.

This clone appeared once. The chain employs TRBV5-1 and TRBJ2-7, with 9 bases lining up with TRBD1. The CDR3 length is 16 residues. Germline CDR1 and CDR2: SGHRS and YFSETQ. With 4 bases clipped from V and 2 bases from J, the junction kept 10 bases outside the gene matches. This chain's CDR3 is CASSLQPGQGAYEQYF. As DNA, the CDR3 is TGCGCCAGCAGCCTACAACCGGGACAGGGAGCCTACGAGCAGTACTTC.

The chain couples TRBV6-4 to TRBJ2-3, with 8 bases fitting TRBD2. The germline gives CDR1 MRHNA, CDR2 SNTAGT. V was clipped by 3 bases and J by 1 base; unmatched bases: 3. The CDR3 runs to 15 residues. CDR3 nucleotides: TGTGCCAGCAGTGAGGGTAGCGGGGGCACAGATACGCAGTATTTT. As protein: CASSEGSGGTDTQYF.

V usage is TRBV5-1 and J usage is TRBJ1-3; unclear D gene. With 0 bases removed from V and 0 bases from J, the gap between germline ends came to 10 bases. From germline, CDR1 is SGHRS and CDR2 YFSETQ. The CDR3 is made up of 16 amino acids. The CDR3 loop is CASSLAGLRSGNTIYF. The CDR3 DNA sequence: TGCGCCAGCAGCTTGGCGGGTCTCCGCTCTGGAAACACCATATATTTT.

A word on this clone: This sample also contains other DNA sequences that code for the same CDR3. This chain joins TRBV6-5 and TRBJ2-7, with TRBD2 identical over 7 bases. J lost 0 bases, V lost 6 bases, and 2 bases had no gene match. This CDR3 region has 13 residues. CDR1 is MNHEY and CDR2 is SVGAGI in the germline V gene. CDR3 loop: CASRASGSYEQYF. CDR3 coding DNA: TGTGCCAGCAGGGCTAGCGGCTCCTACGAGCAGTACTTC.

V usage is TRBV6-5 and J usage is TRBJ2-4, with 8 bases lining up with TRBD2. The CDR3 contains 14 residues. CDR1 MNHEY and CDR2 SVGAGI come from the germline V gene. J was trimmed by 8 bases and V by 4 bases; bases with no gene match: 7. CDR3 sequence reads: CASSLREAGDIQYF. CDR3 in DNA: TGTGCCAGCAGTTTGCGGGAAGCGGGAGACATTCAGTACTTC.

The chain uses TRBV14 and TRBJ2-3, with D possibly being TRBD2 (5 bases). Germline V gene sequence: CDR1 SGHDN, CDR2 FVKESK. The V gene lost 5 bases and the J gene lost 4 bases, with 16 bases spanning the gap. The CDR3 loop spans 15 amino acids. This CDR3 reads CASSVDEARADTQYF. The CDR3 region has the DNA TGTGCCAGCAGCGTCGACGAAGCGAGGGCAGATACGCAGTATTTT.